Listed below are T cell receptor beta chains from one sample, sequenced in a study of identical twins. TCRdb re-called the 5' RACE reads with MiXCR, one entry per CDR3 protein. The data contain 350,000 or so distinct CDR3 sequences, 8.5% to 10% of them seen just once; the ten biggest clones take up 8% to 10%. What was sequenced was naive T cells sorted from blood. The receptors come from a woman aged 45-59 years in good health. CDR3s include the opening cysteine and the closing phenylalanine or tryptophan.

v_call	j_call	cdr3_aa
TRBV30	TRBJ2-5	CAWSVPTTSAETQYF
TRBV12-3/TRBV12-4	TRBJ2-1	CASSSFLTSGRMF
TRBV5-1	TRBJ2-2	CASSLGQGVTGELFF
TRBV12-3/TRBV12-4	TRBJ2-5	CASSPGDKGLGETQYF
TRBV5-1	TRBJ2-7	CASSLAGGNEQYF
TRBV5-1	TRBJ2-6	CASSLDSGANVLTF
TRBV6-5	TRBJ2-7	CASSSVSYEQYF
TRBV5-1	TRBJ2-7	CASSLAGSEQYF
TRBV11-3	TRBJ2-7	CASSSVQVQQYF
TRBV24-1	TRBJ2-2	CATSDPRGENTGELFF